Below, one T cell receptor beta chain is given with its context. Its antigen remains unidentified. CDR1 is DFQATT and CDR2 is SNEGSKA in the germline V gene (reference sequence). The CDR3 spans 16 residues. Using the 5' RACE reads, TCRdb records one entry per CDR3 protein without DNA. The repertoire table contains 300,000 to 450,000 distinct CDR3 sequences. The record originates from a study of T cells expressing NK-cell markers. Study details: From sorted CD3+CD56+NKG2C+, CD3+CD56+NKG2C- and CD3+CD56-NKG2C+ T cells came the TCR beta repertoires. HCMV seropositivity characterized seven of the eight sequenced donors, and seronegativity one.

Study findings and constraints: Clones of NKG2C+ T cells that had expanded were of unclear HCMV specificity. The leading position in the CD3+CD56-NKG2C+ fraction of several donors also went to these clonotypes.

The clonotype comes from a man aged 18-75 years in good health. The sample taken for sequencing was blood T cells: a sorted CD56 or NKG2C T cell subset, CD4+ or CD8+ T cells, or bulk PBMC T cells (not recorded which). V is TRBV20-1 and J is TRBJ2-1; the TCRdb D gene call, TRBD1, has no DNA to confirm it. CDR3 loop: CSARKIGGAGAFEQFF.